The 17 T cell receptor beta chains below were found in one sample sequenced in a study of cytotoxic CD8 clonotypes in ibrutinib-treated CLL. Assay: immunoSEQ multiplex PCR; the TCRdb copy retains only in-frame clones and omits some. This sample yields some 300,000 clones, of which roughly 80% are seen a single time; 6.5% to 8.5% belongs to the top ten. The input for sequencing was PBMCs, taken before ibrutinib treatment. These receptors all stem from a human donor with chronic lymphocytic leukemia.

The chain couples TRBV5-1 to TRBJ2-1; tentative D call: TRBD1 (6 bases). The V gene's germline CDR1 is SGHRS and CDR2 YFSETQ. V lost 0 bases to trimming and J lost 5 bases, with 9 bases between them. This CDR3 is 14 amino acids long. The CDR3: CASSLARQDNEQFF. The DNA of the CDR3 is TGCGCCAGCAGCTTGGCCCGACAGGACAATGAGCAGTTCTTC.

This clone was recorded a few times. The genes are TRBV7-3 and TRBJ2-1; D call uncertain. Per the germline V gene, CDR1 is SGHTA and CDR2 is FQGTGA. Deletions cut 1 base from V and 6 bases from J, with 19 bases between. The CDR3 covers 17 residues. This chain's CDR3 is CASSLKGPGSAGNEQFF. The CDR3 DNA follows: TGTGCCAGCAGCTTAAAGGGCCCGGGCAGCGCCGGCAATGAGCAGTTCTTC. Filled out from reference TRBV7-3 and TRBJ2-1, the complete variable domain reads GAGVSQTPSNKVTEKGKYVELRCDPISGHTALYWYRQSLGQGPEFLIYFQGTGAADDSGLPNDRFFAVRPEGSVSTLKIQRTERGDSAVYLCASSLKGPGSAGNEQFFGPGTRLTVL.

The CDR3 spells CASSPLWTDNEQFF. CDR3 nucleotides: TGCGCCAGCAGCCCGCTGTGGACAGACAATGAGCAGTTCTTC. The J gene is TRBJ2-1, the V gene TRBV5-1; perhaps TRBD1 as D (6 bases). Germline loops: CDR1 SGHRS, CDR2 YFSETQ. The V end was cut by 4 bases, the J end by 5 bases, with 13 bases between. The CDR3 covers 14 residues.

The CDR3 nucleotides are TGTGCCACCAGAAAAGGGACTAGCGGGAAAAATGAGCAGTTCTTC. Translating gives CATRKGTSGKNEQFF. This chain joins TRBV15 and TRBJ2-1, with 13 bases that match TRBD2. V shed 6 bases, J shed 7 bases, and the junction held 6 bases outside the gene matches. This CDR3 region has 15 residues. Germline V gene data show CDR1 as LNHNV and CDR2 as YYDKDF (reference sequence).

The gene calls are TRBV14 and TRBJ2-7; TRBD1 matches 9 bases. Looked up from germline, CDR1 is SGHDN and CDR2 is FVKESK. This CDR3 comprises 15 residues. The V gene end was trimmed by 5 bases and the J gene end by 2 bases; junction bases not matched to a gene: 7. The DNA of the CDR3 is TGTGCCAGCAGCTCTGGACAGGGGATCCCCTACGAGCAGTACTTC. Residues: CASSSGQGIPYEQYF.

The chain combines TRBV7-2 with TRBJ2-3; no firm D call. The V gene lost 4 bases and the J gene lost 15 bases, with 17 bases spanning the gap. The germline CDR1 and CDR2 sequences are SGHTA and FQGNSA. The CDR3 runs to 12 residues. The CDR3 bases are TGTGCCAGCAGCTCTCACACCGAACGCTTATATTTT. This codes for CASSSHTERLYF.

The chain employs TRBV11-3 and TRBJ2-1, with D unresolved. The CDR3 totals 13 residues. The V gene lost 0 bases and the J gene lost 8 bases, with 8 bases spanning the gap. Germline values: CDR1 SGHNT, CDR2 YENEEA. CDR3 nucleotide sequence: TGTGCCAGCAGCTTAGAACGGACGGATGAGCAGTTCTTC. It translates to CASSLERTDEQFF. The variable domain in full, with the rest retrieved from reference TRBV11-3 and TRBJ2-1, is EAGVVQSPRYKIIEKKQPVAFWCNPISGHNTLYWYLQNLGQGPELLIRYENEEAVDDSQLPKDRFSAERLKGVDSTLKIQPAELGDSAVYLCASSLERTDEQFFGPGTRLTVL.

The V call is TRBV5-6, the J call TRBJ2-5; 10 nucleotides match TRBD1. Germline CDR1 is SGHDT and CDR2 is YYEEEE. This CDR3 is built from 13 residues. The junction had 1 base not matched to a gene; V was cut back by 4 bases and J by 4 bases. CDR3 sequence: CASSGDRGETQYF. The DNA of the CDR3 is TGTGCCAGCAGCGGGGACAGGGGAGAGACCCAGTACTTC.

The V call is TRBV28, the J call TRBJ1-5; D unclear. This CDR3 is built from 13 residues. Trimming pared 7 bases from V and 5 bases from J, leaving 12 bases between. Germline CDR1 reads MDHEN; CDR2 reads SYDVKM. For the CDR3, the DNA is TGTGCCAGCACCCAGTCGCTTCATCAGCCCCAGCATTTT. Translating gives CASTQSLHQPQHF.

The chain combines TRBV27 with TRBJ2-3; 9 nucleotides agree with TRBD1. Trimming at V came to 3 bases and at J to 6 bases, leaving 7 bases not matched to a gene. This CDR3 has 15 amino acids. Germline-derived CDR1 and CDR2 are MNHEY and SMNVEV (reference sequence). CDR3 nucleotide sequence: TGTGCCAGCAGTTTGAGGACAGGGGCTGAGGATACGCAGTATTTT. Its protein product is CASSLRTGAEDTQYF.

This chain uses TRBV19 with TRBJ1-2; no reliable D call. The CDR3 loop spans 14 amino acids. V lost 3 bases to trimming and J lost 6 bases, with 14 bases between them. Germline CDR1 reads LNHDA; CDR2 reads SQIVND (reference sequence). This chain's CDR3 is CASSINVGIDGYTF. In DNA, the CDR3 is TGTGCCAGTAGTATTAACGTGGGAATCGATGGCTACACCTTC. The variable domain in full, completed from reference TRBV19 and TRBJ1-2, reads DGGITQSPKYLFRKEGQNVTLSCEQNLNHDAMYWYRQDPGQGLRLIYYSQIVNDFQKGDIAEGYSVSREKKESFPLTVTSAQKNPTAFYLCASSINVGIDGYTFGSGTRLTVV.

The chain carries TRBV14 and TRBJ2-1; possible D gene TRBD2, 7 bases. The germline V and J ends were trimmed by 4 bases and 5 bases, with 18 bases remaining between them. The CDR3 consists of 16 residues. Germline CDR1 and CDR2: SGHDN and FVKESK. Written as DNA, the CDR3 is TGTGCCAGCAGCCTAGGGGGGGGAGCCCCGAACAATGAGCAGTTCTTC. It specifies CASSLGGGAPNNEQFF.

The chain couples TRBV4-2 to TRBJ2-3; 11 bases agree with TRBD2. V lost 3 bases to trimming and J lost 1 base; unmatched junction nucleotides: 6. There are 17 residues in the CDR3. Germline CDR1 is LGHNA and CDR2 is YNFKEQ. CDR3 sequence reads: CASSQAASGRRTDTQYF. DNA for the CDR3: TGTGCCAGCAGCCAGGCCGCTAGCGGGAGGCGCACAGATACGCAGTATTTT.

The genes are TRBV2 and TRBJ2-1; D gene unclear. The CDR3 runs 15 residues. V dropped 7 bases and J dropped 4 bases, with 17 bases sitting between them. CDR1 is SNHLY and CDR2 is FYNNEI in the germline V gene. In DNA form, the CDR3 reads TGTGCCAGCAATTTAGGTCTAGATACGTACAATGAGCAGTTCTTC. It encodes CASNLGLDTYNEQFF.

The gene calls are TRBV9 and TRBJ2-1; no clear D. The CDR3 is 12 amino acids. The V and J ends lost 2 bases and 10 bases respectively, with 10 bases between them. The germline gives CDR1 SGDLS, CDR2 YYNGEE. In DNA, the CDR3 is TGTGCCAGCAGCGTTACCATGGGCGAGCAGTTCTTC. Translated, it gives CASSVTMGEQFF.

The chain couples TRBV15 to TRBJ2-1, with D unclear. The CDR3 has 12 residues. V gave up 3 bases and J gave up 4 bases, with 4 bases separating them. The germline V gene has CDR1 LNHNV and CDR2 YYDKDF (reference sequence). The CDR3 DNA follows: TGTGCCACCAGCAGCTGGTACAATGAGCAGTTCTTC. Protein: CATSSWYNEQFF.

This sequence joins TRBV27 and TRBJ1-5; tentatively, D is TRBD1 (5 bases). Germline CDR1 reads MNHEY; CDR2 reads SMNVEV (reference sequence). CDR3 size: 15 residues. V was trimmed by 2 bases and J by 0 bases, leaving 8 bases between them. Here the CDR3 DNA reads TGTGCCAGCAGTTTAAGCAGGGATAGCAATCAGCCCCAGCATTTT. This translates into CASSLSRDSNQPQHF.